This T cell receptor (beta chain) was documented in a study of blood T cell repertoires in COVID-19. Study at large: There were acute and convalescent COVID-19 samples, and they came from the United States, Italy and Spain. From T cells, B-cell-depleted T cells, or PBMCs came the material, which was cDNA or gDNA.

Participant-given clinical history determined each cohort assignment. J lost 14 bases, V lost 1 base, and 10 bases had no gene match. The CDR3 is 14 amino acids. Germline-derived CDR1 and CDR2 are LGHNA and YSLEER. Some clones are missing from TCRdb's copy, which holds only in-frame ones; the method was immunoSEQ multiplex PCR. The profile shows some 160,000 clones, more than 75% of them singletons. V usage is TRBV4-3 and J usage is TRBJ2-1; TRBD2 matches at 8 bases. The receptor's source is a woman aged 45 to 65 who had recovered from COVID-19. Sample: PBMCs or T cells enriched from blood (not recorded which). Here the CDR3 DNA reads TGCGCCAGCAGCCAAGGCGGGACTAGTAAGGTGGAGTTCTTC. This translates into CASSQGGTSKVEFF.